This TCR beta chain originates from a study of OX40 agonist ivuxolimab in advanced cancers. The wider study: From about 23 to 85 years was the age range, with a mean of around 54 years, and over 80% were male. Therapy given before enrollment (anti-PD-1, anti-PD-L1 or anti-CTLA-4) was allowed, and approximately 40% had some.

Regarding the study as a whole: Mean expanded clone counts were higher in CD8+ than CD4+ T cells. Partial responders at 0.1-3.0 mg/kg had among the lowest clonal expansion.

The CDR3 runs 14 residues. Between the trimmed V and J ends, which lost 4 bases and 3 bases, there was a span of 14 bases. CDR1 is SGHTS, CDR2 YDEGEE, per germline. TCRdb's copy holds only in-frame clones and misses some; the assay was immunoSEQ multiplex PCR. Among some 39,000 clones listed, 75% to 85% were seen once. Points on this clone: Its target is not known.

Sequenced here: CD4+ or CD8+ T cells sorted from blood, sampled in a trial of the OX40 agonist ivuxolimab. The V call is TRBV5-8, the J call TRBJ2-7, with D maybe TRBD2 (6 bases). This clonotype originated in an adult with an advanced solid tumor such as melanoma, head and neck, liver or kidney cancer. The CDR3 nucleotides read TGTGCCAGCAGCCCCCGGGGAGGACGCTACGAGCAGTACTTC. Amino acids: CASSPRGGRYEQYF.